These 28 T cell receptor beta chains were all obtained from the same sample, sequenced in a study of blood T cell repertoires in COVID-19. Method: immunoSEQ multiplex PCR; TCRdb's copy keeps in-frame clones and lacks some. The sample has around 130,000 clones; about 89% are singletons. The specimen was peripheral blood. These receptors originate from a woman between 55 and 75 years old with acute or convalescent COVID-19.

In DNA form, the CDR3 reads TGTGCCAGCAGGGGACTAGCGGGAGCAGGGGAGCAGTTCTTC. As protein: CASRGLAGAGEQFF. The V gene is TRBV6-5, the J gene TRBJ2-1; 14 nucleotides agree with TRBD2. V lost 6 bases, J lost 10 bases, and 5 bases stayed unmatched. From germline, CDR1 is MNHEY and CDR2 SVGAGI. The CDR3 has 14 residues.

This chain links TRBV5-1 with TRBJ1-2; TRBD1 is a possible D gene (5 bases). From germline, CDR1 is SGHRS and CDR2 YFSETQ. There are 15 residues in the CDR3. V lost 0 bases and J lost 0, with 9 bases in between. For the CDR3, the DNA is TGCGCCAGCAGCTTGGATGCAGGGCCTAACTATGGCTACACCTTC. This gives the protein CASSLDAGPNYGYTF. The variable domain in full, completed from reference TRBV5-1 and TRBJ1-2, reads KAGVTQTPRYLIKTRGQQVTLSCSPISGHRSVSWYQQTPGQGLQFLFEYFSETQRNKGNFPGRFSGRQFSNSRSEMNVSTLELGDSALYLCASSLDAGPNYGYTFGSGTRLTVV.

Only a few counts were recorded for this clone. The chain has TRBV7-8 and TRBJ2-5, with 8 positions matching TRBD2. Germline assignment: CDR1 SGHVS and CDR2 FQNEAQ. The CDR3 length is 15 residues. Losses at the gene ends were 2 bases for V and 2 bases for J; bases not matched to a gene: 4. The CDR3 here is CASSLYGRAQETQYF. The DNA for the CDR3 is TGTGCCAGCAGCTTATACGGGAGGGCTCAAGAGACCCAGTACTTC.

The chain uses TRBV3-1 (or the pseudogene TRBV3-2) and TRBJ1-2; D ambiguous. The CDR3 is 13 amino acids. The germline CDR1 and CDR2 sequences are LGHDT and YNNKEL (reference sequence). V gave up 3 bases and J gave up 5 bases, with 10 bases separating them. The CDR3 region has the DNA TGTGCCAGCAGCCACCCCGCGGCTTATGGCTACACCTTC. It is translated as CASSHPAAYGYTF.

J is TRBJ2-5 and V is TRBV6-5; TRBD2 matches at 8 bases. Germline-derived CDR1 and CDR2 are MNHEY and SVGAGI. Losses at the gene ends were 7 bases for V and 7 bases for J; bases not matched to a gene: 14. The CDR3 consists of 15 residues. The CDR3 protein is CASNLAGTSVGTQYF. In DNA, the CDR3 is TGTGCCAGCAACCTGGCGGGGACTAGTGTTGGGACCCAGTACTTC.

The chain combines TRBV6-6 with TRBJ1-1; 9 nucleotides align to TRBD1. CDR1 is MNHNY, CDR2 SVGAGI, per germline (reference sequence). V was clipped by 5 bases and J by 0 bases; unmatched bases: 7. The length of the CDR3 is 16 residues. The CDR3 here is CASSMGTGTMNTEAFF. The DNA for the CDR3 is TGTGCCAGCAGTATGGGGACAGGGACCATGAACACTGAAGCTTTCTTT.

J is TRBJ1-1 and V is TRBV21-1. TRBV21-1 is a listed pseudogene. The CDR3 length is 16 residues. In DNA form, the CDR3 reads TGTGCCAGCCGAAACCCGGCGGGCGGGGGCCACACTGAAGCTTTCTTT. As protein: CASRNPAGGGHTEAFF.

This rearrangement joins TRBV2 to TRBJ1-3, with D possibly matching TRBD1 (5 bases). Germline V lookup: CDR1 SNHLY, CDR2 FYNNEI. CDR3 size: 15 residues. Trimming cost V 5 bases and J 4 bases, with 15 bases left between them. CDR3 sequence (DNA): TGTGCCAGCAGTCCTACAGGAAACTCGGGAAACACCATATATTTT. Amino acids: CASSPTGNSGNTIYF.

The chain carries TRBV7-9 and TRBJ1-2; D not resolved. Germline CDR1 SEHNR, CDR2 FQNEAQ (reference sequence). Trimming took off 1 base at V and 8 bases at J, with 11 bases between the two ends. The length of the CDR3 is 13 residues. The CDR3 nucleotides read TGTGCCAGCAGCTTAGAAGGCCTAGGAGGCTACACCTTC. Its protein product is CASSLEGLGGYTF.

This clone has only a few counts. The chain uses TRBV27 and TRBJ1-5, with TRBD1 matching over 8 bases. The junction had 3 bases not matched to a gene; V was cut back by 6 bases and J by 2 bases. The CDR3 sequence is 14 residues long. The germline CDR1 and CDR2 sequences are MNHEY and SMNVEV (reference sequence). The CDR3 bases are TGTGCCAGCAGAGGACAGGGAGGCAATCAGCCCCAGCATTTT. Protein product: CASRGQGGNQPQHF.

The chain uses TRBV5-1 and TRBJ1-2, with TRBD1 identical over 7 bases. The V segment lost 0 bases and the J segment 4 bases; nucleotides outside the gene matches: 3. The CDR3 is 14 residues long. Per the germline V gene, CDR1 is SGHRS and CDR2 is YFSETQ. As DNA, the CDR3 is TGCGCCAGCAGCTTGGAGGGGGCAGGCTATGGCTACACCTTC. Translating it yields CASSLEGAGYGYTF.

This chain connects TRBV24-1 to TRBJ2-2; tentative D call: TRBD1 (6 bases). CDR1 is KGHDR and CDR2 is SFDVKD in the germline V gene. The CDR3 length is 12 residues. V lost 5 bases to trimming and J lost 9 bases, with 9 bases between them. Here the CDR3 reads CATSGQGRELFF. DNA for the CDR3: TGTGCCACCAGTGGTCAGGGGCGGGAGCTGTTTTTT.

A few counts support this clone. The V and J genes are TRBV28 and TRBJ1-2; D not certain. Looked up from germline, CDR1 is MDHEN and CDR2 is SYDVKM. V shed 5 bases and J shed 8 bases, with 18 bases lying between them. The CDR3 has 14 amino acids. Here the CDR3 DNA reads TGTGCCAGCAGTCCGGGAGGGCTGAATGCGGGCTACACCTTC. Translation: CASSPGGLNAGYTF.

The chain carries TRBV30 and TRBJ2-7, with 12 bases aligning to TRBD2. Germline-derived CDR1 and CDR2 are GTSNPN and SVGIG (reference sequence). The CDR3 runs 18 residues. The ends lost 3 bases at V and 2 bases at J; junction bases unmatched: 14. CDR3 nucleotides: TGTGCCTGGAGCGATACTAGCGGGAGGTCGGCCGGGCCCTACGAGCAGTACTTC. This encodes CAWSDTSGRSAGPYEQYF.

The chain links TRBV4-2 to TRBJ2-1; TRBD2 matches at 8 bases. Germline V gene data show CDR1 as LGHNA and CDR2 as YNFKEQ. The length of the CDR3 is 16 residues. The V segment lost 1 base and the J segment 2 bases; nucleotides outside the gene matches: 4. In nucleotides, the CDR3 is TGTGCCAGCAGCCAAGGTGGGCGGGGGGCCTACAATGAGCAGTTCTTC. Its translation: CASSQGGRGAYNEQFF.

CDR3 protein: CASTSGLAYNEQFF. In nucleotides, the CDR3 is TGTGCCAGTACATCGGGACTAGCCTACAATGAGCAGTTCTTC. This chain joins TRBV2 and TRBJ2-1, with TRBD2 matching 8 bases. Germline CDR1 reads SNHLY; CDR2 reads FYNNEI. V shed 9 bases and J 2 bases; nucleotides not matched to a gene: 6. The CDR3 sequence is 14 residues long.

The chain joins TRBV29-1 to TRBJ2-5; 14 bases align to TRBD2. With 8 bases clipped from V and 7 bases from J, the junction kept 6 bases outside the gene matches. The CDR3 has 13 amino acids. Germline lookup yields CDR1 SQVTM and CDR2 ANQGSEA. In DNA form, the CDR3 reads TGCAGCACCGCCGGGACTAGCGGGGGGACCCAGTACTTC. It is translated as CSTAGTSGGTQYF.

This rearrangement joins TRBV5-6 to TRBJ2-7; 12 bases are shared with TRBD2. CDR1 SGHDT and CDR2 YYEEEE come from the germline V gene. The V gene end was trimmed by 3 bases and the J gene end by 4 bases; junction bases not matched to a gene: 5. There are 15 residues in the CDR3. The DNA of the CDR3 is TGTGCCAGCAGCTCCCTAGCGGGAGGGCCGTACGAGCAGTACGTC. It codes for CASSSLAGGPYEQYV.

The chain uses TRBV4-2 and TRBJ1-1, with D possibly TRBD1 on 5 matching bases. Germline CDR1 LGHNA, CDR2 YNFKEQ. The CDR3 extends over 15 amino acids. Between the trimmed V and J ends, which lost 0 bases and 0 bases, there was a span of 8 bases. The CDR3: CASSQDGHLNTEAFF. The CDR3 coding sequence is TGTGCCAGCAGCCAAGATGGACACCTGAACACTGAAGCTTTCTTT.

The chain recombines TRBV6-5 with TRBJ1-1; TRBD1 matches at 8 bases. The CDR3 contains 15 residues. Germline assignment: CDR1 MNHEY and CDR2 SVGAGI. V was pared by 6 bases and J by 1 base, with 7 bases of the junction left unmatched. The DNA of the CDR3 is TGTGCCAGCAGGGCGCGGACAGGGCGGAACACTGAAGCTTTCTTT. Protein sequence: CASRARTGRNTEAFF.

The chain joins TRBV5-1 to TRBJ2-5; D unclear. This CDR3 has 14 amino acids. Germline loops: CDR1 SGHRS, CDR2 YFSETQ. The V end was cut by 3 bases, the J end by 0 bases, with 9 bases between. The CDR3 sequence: CASSSGFYQETQYF. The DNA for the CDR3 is TGCGCCAGCAGCTCGGGTTTTTACCAAGAGACCCAGTACTTC.

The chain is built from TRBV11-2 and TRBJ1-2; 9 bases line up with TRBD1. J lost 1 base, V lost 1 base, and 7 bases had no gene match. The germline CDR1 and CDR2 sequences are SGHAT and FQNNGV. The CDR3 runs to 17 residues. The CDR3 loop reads CASSLGGGQGDNYGYTF. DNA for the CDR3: TGTGCCAGCAGCTTAGGGGGGGGACAGGGTGATAACTATGGCTACACCTTC.

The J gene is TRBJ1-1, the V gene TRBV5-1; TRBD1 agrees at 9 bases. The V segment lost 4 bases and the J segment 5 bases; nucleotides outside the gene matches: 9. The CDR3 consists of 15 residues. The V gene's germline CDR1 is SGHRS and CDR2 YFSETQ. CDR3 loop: CASSPNRGRGTEAFF. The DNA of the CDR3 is TGCGCCAGCAGCCCGAACAGGGGGCGCGGGACTGAAGCTTTCTTT. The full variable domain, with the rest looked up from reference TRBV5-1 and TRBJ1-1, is KAGVTQTPRYLIKTRGQQVTLSCSPISGHRSVSWYQQTPGQGLQFLFEYFSETQRNKGNFPGRFSGRQFSNSRSEMNVSTLELGDSALYLCASSPNRGRGTEAFFGQGTRLTVV.

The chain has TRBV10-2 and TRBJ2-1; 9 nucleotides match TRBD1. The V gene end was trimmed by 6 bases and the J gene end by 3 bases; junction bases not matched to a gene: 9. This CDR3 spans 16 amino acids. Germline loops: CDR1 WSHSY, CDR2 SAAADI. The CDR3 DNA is TGCGCCAGCAGGGCCATGGGACAGGGACACTACAATGAGCAGTTCTTC. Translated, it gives CASRAMGQGHYNEQFF.

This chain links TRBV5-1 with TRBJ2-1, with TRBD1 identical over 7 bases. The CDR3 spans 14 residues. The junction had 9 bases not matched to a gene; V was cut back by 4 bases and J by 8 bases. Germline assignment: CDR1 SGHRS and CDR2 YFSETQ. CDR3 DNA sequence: TGCGCCAGCAGCCTTACTACAGGGGCGGATGAGCAGTTCTTC. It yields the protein CASSLTTGADEQFF.

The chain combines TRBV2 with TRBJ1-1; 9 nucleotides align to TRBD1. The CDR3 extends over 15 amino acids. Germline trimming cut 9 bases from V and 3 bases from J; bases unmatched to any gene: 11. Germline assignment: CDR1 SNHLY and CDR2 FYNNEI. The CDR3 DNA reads TGTGCCAGAGAGAAGCGGGACAGGGTCTACACTGAAGCTTTCTTT. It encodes CAREKRDRVYTEAFF.

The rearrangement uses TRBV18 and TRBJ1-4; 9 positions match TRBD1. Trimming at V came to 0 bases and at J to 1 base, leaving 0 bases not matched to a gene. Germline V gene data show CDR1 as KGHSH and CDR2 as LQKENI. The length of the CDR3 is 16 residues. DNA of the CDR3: TGTGCCAGCTCACCACCGACAGGGGGAACTAATGAAAAACTGTTTTTT. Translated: CASSPPTGGTNEKLFF.

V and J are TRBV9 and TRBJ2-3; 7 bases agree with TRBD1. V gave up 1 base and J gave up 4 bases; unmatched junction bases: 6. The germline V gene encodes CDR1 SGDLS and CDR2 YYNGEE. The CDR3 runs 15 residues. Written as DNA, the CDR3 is TGTGCCAGCAGCGTAAGGGGGACAGAGGCAGATACGCAGTATTTT. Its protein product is CASSVRGTEADTQYF.